A single sample gave rise to the 8 T cell receptor beta chains below, sequenced in a study of Graves' ophthalmopathy and Graves' hyperthyroidism. For repertoire sequencing, the TCR beta CDR3 regions were amplified from RNA transcripts. In the first round, RT-PCR was carried out with HTBI primers, and a multiplex PCR formed the second round. TCRdb re-derived calls from the multiplex PCR reads in MiXCR, one entry per CDR3 protein. This repertoire shows about 620,000 distinct CDR3 sequences, about 20% found once; its top ten account for approximately 6.5%. The sequencing input was peripheral blood. All receptors derive from a woman in her late teens or twenties with stable Graves' hyperthyroidism. Some clones in this sample may be carry-over from other donors' samples.

This clonotype has a count of ten or more. The chain uses TRBV5-5 and TRBJ1-1; D gene ambiguous. Trimming cost V 1 base and J 7 bases, with 8 bases left between them. This CDR3 is 12 amino acids long. Germline V CDR1 and CDR2: SGHKS, YYEKEE (reference sequence). The CDR3 DNA sequence: TGTGCCAGCAGCTTGAGCAGCATTGAAGCTTTCTTT. It encodes CASSLSSIEAFF.

This clonotype has at least ten counts. The chain joins TRBV7-3 to TRBJ2-5; 10 nucleotides agree with TRBD1. CDR3 length: 14 amino acids. V was clipped by 6 bases and J by 4 bases; unmatched bases: 5. Germline values: CDR1 SGHTA, CDR2 FQGTGA. The CDR3 sequence is CASSATGGTETQYF. The CDR3 DNA sequence: TGTGCCAGCAGTGCGACAGGGGGCACAGAGACCCAGTACTTC. The entire variable domain, with the rest obtained from reference TRBV7-3 and TRBJ2-5, is as follows: GAGVSQTPSNKVTEKGKYVELRCDPISGHTALYWYRQSLGQGPEFLIYFQGTGAADDSGLPNDRFFAVRPEGSVSTLKIQRTERGDSAVYLCASSATGGTETQYFGPGTRLLVL.

The sample holds a few counts of this clonotype. This rearrangement joins TRBV2 to TRBJ2-2; TRBD1 matches at 7 bases. CDR1 SNHLY and CDR2 FYNNEI come from the germline V gene. The CDR3 extends over 14 amino acids. Trimming took 6 bases from V and 6 from J; bases not matched to a gene: 7. DNA for the CDR3: TGTGCCAGCAGGAGGACAGGCAATTCCGGGGAGCTGTTTTTT. As protein: CASRRTGNSGELFF.

This clonotype was detected many times. V gene TRBV12-3 or TRBV12-4 combines with J gene TRBJ1-2; D gene unclear. The CDR3 runs to 15 residues. Trimming removed 3 bases from V and 2 bases from J, with 13 bases in between. The CDR3, as DNA: TGTGCCAGCAGTTTTCCCAATGACGGAAACTATGGCTACACCTTC. Its protein is CASSFPNDGNYGYTF.

This clonotype was seen at least ten times. The chain links TRBV20-1 to TRBJ1-6, with 7 bases aligning to TRBD1. The CDR3 contains 15 residues. Germline loops: CDR1 DFQATT, CDR2 SNEGSKA (reference sequence). V lost 6 bases and J lost 5; bases outside the gene matches: 10. The CDR3 DNA sequence: TGCAGTGCCCTCAGGGGGACCCCTCATAATTCACCCCTCCACTTT. It specifies CSALRGTPHNSPLHF.

This clonotype was seen many times. V is TRBV20-1 and J is TRBJ2-2; D not resolved. Germline lookup yields CDR1 DFQATT and CDR2 SNEGSKA (reference sequence). The V and J ends lost 4 bases and 7 bases respectively, with 10 bases between them. The CDR3 spans 12 residues. The CDR3 DNA is TGCAGTGCTAAGACCGTAGGCGGGGAGCTGTTTTTT. It is translated as CSAKTVGGELFF.

This clonotype was recorded at least ten times. The genes are TRBV20-1 and TRBJ2-7; 7 bases map to TRBD1. This CDR3 contains 15 residues. The germline V gene encodes CDR1 DFQATT and CDR2 SNEGSKA (reference sequence). J was trimmed by 2 bases and V by 5 bases; bases with no gene match: 12. CDR3 in amino acids: CSAVTDRRIPYEQYF. CDR3 bases: TGCAGTGCTGTCACGGACAGGAGAATACCCTACGAGCAGTACTTC.

This clonotype was counted only a few times. A read error may explain this, as a much larger clone is one base away. CDR3 in amino acids: CASSLGSGFAEAFF. CDR3 sequence (DNA): TGCGCCAGCAGCTTGGGCTCGGGTTTCGCTGAAGCTTTCTTT. The gene calls are TRBV5-1 and TRBJ1-1; no clear D. The germline V gene has CDR1 SGHRS and CDR2 YFSETQ. The CDR3 totals 14 residues. V was trimmed by 0 bases and J by 6 bases, leaving 12 bases between them.